The next 4 T cell receptor beta chains were all read from a single sample in a study of tumor and adjacent non-tumor tissue in lung cancer. RNA was extracted from bulk tissue without any cell sorting. Distant lung tissue was collected more than 3 cm away from the tumor edge. Three rounds of nested PCR, following a modified ARM-PCR protocol, produced the TCRbeta library. Each CDR3 protein is one row after TCRdb ran MiXCR on the multiplex PCR reads. The sample consists of around 80,000 distinct CDR3 sequences, 76% of them appearing once. Sequencing was carried out using distant non-tumor lung tissue. The receptors shown here come from a man aged 65-85 years with non-small cell lung cancer.

Concerning this clonotype itself: A read error may produce the germline difference seen at one junction end. The chain carries TRBV12-3 or TRBV12-4 and TRBJ2-2; 7 bases line up with TRBD1. The CDR3 runs 16 residues. The CDR3 bases are TGTGCCAACAGTCAATACAGAGGGGGCTATACCGGGGAGCTGTTTTTT. Translated, it gives CANSQYRGGYTGELFF.

Remarks on this clonotype: A read error is possible here, since a much larger clone lies one base away. This rearrangement joins TRBV5-1 to TRBJ1-4, with D uncertain. The CDR3 is 15 residues long. The V gene lost 3 bases and the J gene lost 3 bases, with 12 bases spanning the gap. Germline CDR1 reads SGHRS; CDR2 reads YFSETQ. CDR3 loop: CASSWNTGANEKLFF. The CDR3 DNA reads TGCGCCAGCAGCTGGAACACGGGTGCTAATGAAAAACTGTTTTTT.

Turning to this clonotype: A single base separates this from a much larger clone, so it may be a read error. V is TRBV29-1 and J is TRBJ1-2; D ambiguous. CDR1 is SQVTM and CDR2 is ANQGSEA in the germline V gene. V was cut by 6 bases and J by 6 bases, with 11 bases left in between. The CDR3 has 11 amino acids. CDR3 sequence: CSVRANNGYTF. The CDR3 bases are TGCAGCGTCCGGGCCAACAATGGCTACACCTTC. Full variable domain (rest looked up from reference TRBV29-1 and TRBJ1-2): SAVISQKPSRDICQRGTSLTIQCQVDSQVTMMFWYRQQPGQSLTLIATANQGSEATYESGFVIDKFPISRPNLTFSTLTVSNMSPEDSSIYLCSVRANNGYTFGSGTRLTVV.

A remark on this clonotype: One end of the junction is discordant with germline, which a read error may explain. The rearrangement links TRBV28 to TRBJ2-1; 7 nucleotides align to TRBD2. Germline-derived CDR1 and CDR2 are MDHEN and SYDVKM. The CDR3 is made up of 15 amino acids. The CDR3 sequence: CVSSFRAGVYNEQFF. For the CDR3, the DNA is TGTGTCAGCAGTTTTAGGGCGGGGGTATACAATGAGCAGTTCTTC.